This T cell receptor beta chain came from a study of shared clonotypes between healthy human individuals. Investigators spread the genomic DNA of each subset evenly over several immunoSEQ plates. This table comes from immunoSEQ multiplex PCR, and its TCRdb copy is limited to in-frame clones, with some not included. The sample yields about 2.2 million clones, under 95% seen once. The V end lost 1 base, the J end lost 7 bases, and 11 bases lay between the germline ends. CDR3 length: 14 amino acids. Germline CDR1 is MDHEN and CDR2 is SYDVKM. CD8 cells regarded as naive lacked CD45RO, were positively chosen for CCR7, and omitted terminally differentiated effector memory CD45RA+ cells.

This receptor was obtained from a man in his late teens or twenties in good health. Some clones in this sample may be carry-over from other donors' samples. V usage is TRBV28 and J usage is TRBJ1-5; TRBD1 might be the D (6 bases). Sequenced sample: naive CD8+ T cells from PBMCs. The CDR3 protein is CASSLFRGHQPQHF. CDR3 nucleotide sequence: TGTGCCAGCAGTTTATTTCGGGGGCACCAGCCCCAGCATTTT. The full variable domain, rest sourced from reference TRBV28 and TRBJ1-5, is DVKVTQSSRYLVKRTGEKVFLECVQDMDHENMFWYRQDPGLGLRLIYFSYDVKMKEKGDIPEGYSVSREKKERFSLILESASTNQTSMYLCASSLFRGHQPQHFGDGTRLSIL.